These 20 T cell receptor beta chains share one sample of origin, sequenced in a study of shared clonotypes between healthy human individuals. Sequenced by immunoSEQ multiplex PCR; TCRdb stores in-frame clones only, minus some. The sample consists of roughly 2.2 million clones, 85% to 95% of them appearing once. Sequencing used naive CD4+ T cells from PBMCs. Regarding subset: CD45RA+ positively selected. Receptors originate from a man between 18 and 35 years old in good health. Some clones in this sample may be carry-over from other donors' samples.

This rearrangement joins TRBV7-7 to TRBJ2-5; D is uncertain. Germline V gene lookup returns CDR1 SSHAT and CDR2 FNYEAQ (reference sequence). This CDR3 is 14 amino acids long. V was trimmed by 1 base and J by 4 bases, leaving 10 bases between them. CDR3 amino acids: CASSLVGGIETQYF. The CDR3 nucleotides read TGTGCCAGCAGCTTAGTAGGCGGTATAGAGACCCAGTACTTC. Full variable domain (missing parts from reference TRBV7-7 and TRBJ2-5): GAGVSQSPRYKVTKRGQDVTLRCDPISSHATLYWYQQALGQGPEFLTYFNYEAQPDKSGLPSDRFSAERPEGSISTLTIQRTEQRDSAMYRCASSLVGGIETQYFGPGTRLLVL.

This sequence joins TRBV19 and TRBJ1-2, with D possibly being TRBD1 (6 bases). The CDR3 has 15 residues. V lost 5 bases, J lost 5 bases, and 18 bases lay in between. The germline V gene has CDR1 LNHDA and CDR2 SQIVND (reference sequence). Here the CDR3 DNA reads TGTGCCAGTAGTTCAGGGGCCTCCGGGGAATATGGCTACACCTTC. Translated: CASSSGASGEYGYTF.

The chain combines TRBV25-1 with TRBJ2-7; D is undetermined. V lost 2 bases and J lost 6, with 14 bases in between. Germline CDR1 reads MGHDK; CDR2 reads SYGVNS. The CDR3 has 14 residues. The CDR3 loop reads CASSELGELSEQYF. CDR3 coding DNA: TGTGCCAGCAGTGAACTTGGTGAGCTATCCGAGCAGTACTTC.

The rearrangement uses TRBV9 and TRBJ1-2, with TRBD1 matching 9 bases. This CDR3 has 14 residues. V was clipped by 3 bases and J by 6 bases; unmatched bases: 6. Germline V CDR1 and CDR2: SGDLS, YYNGEE. The CDR3 reads CASSGRDRDDGYTF. DNA for the CDR3: TGTGCCAGCAGCGGCCGGGACAGGGATGATGGCTACACCTTC.

This chain joins TRBV7-8 and TRBJ2-7; 10 bases map to TRBD2. V was pared by 2 bases and J by 4 bases, with 2 bases of the junction left unmatched. From germline, CDR1 is SGHVS and CDR2 FQNEAQ. CDR3 length equals 14 residues. CDR3 protein: CASSLQTSGYEQYF. The DNA of the CDR3 is TGTGCCAGCAGCTTACAGACTAGCGGGTACGAGCAGTACTTC.

V gene TRBV28 combines with J gene TRBJ2-2; the match to TRBD2 covers 16 bases. Germline loops: CDR1 MDHEN, CDR2 SYDVKM. The CDR3 covers 19 residues. V lost 6 bases, J lost 7 bases, and 14 bases stayed unmatched. The CDR3 DNA follows: TGTGCCAGCAGATACCCACCCGGGACTAGCGGGAGGGCCGACGGGGAGCTGTTTTTT. It is translated as CASRYPPGTSGRADGELFF.

Concerning this clone itself: Other DNA sequences of this sample code for an identical CDR3. V gene TRBV7-9 combines with J gene TRBJ1-5, with D possibly being TRBD1 (5 bases). Germline V gene sequence: CDR1 SEHNR, CDR2 FQNEAQ (reference sequence). V lost 4 bases and J lost 0, with 13 bases in between. The CDR3 sequence is 16 residues long. The CDR3 reads CASSSTTGDSNQPQHF. Written as DNA, the CDR3 is TGTGCCAGCAGCTCGACTACGGGGGATAGCAATCAGCCCCAGCATTTT.

This clone is a singleton in its sample. An end of the junction differs from the germline gene, which may be a read error. The rearrangement links TRBV7-9 to TRBJ2-3; 9 nucleotides align to TRBD2. The CDR3 consists of 15 residues. Germline CDR1 reads SEHNR; CDR2 reads FQNEAQ (reference sequence). CDR3 coding DNA: TGTGTCAGCAGCTCCGGACTAGCGCTCACAGATACGCAGTATTTT. The encoded protein is CVSSSGLALTDTQYF.

CDR3 DNA: TGTGCCAGCAGTGCCGCTTGGGGTATCGGGTACGAGCAGTACTTC. It is translated as CASSAAWGIGYEQYF. The V call is TRBV6-4, the J call TRBJ2-7; D unresolved. V lost 4 bases and J 4 bases, leaving 17 bases between the germline ends. Germline V lookup: CDR1 MRHNA, CDR2 SNTAGT. The CDR3 covers 15 residues.

The chain employs TRBV11-1 and TRBJ1-1; D remains ambiguous. CDR1 is SGHAT and CDR2 is FQDESV in the germline V gene (reference sequence). Between the trimmed V and J ends, which lost 1 base and 1 base, there was a span of 10 bases. The CDR3 covers 15 residues. In nucleotides, the CDR3 is TGTGCCAGCAGCTTAGTTGTCAGATCGAACACTGAAGCTTTCTTT. Translation: CASSLVVRSNTEAFF.

The chain combines TRBV30 with TRBJ1-2; TRBD1 matches at 8 bases. Trimming removed 7 bases from V and 11 bases from J; junction bases left unmatched: 6. This CDR3 is 10 amino acids long. The germline V gene has CDR1 GTSNPN and CDR2 SVGIG (reference sequence). CDR3 in DNA: TGTGCCTCAGGACAGGGACGTTACACCTTC. This translates into CASGQGRYTF. The variable domain in full, completed from reference TRBV30 and TRBJ1-2, reads SQTIHQWPATLVQPVGSPLSLECTVEGTSNPNLYWYRQAAGRGLQLLFYSVGIGQISSEVPQNLSASRPQDRQFILSSKKLLLSDSGFYLCASGQGRYTFGSGTRLTVV.

DNA of the CDR3: TGTGCCAGCAGGATCGGACTAGGGATTCCATCCGAGCAGTTCTTC. Translated, it gives CASRIGLGIPSEQFF. The chain carries TRBV6-5 and TRBJ2-1, with 7 positions matching TRBD2. Germline loops: CDR1 MNHEY, CDR2 SVGAGI. This CDR3 contains 15 residues. Trimming took 6 bases from V and 10 from J; bases not matched to a gene: 15.

The chain uses TRBV4-2 and TRBJ1-2, with D uncertain. This CDR3 region has 14 residues. The germline CDR1 and CDR2 sequences are LGHNA and YNFKEQ. Trimming removed 4 bases from V and 3 bases from J, with 12 bases in between. CDR3 residues: CASSPSDGDYGYTF. The CDR3 coding sequence is TGTGCCAGCAGCCCTTCGGACGGGGACTATGGCTACACCTTC.

The chain carries TRBV27 and TRBJ1-5; D is undetermined. CDR3 length: 13 amino acids. Germline assignment: CDR1 MNHEY and CDR2 SMNVEV (reference sequence). V lost 8 bases to trimming and J lost 4 bases, with 12 bases between them. The CDR3 coding sequence is TGTGCCAGCGGCTTTCGACGGAATCAGCCCCAGCATTTT. Protein product: CASGFRRNQPQHF.

Turning to this clone: This specimen includes other DNA sequences encoding the same CDR3. The J gene is TRBJ2-7, the V gene TRBV7-2, with no clear D. The germline V and J ends were trimmed by 1 base and 7 bases, with 8 bases remaining between them. The germline V gene has CDR1 SGHTA and CDR2 FQGNSA. This CDR3 has 12 amino acids. CDR3 DNA: TGTGCCAGCAGCTTAGGTTACAATGAGCAGTACTTC. Residues: CASSLGYNEQYF.

This chain uses TRBV15 with TRBJ1-2, with D perhaps matching TRBD1 (6 bases). Germline values: CDR1 LNHNV, CDR2 YYDKDF (reference sequence). Trimming removed 0 bases at V and 7 bases at J, with 9 bases between. The CDR3 loop spans 13 amino acids. The DNA for the CDR3 is TGTGCCACCAGCAGAGACGGGGGGCCTGGCTACACCTTC. This gives the protein CATSRDGGPGYTF.

CDR3 in amino acids: CASSEAGGQSYEQYF. CDR3 DNA: TGTGCCAGCAGTGAAGCAGGGGGACAATCCTACGAGCAGTACTTC. This rearrangement joins TRBV6-1 to TRBJ2-7; possibly TRBD1 for D (6 bases). The CDR3 length is 15 residues. Germline CDR1 MNHNS, CDR2 SASEGT. V lost 0 bases and J lost 1, with 10 bases in between.

This chain joins TRBV5-1 and TRBJ2-1; possibly TRBD2 for D (7 bases). The germline V gene encodes CDR1 SGHRS and CDR2 YFSETQ. This CDR3 has 15 amino acids. V was pared by 4 bases and J by 7 bases, with 18 bases between. The CDR3 region has the DNA TGCGCCAGCAGCCCCGGGGGGCGGGATAGGAATGAGCAGTTCTTC. It encodes CASSPGGRDRNEQFF.

The genes are TRBV7-9 and TRBJ2-5, with D maybe TRBD2 (5 bases). Trimming took 3 bases from V and 5 from J, leaving 13 bases between them. CDR3 length: 14 residues. The V gene's germline CDR1 is SEHNR and CDR2 FQNEAQ (reference sequence). This CDR3 reads CASSFSPAVETQYF. The CDR3 DNA reads TGTGCCAGCAGCTTCAGCCCAGCGGTGGAGACCCAGTACTTC. Full variable domain (remainder filled in from reference TRBV7-9 and TRBJ2-5): DTGVSQNPRHKITKRGQNVTFRCDPISEHNRLYWYRQTLGQGPEFLTYFQNEAQLEKSRLLSDRFSAERPKGSFSTLEIQRTEQGDSAMYLCASSFSPAVETQYFGPGTRLLVL.

The V call is TRBV2, the J call TRBJ2-6; 15 bases match TRBD2. V trimming: 7 bases; J trimming: 0 bases; junction bases outside the gene matches: 7. The CDR3 is 19 residues long. CDR1 SNHLY and CDR2 FYNNEI come from the germline V gene. CDR3 loop: CASKLRTSGRGSGANVLTF. The CDR3, as DNA: TGTGCCAGCAAGCTAAGGACTAGCGGGAGGGGCTCTGGGGCCAACGTCCTGACTTTC.